This T cell receptor (beta chain) was obtained from a study of OX40 agonist ivuxolimab in advanced cancers. Deletions cut 4 bases from V and 2 bases from J, with 8 bases between. There are 13 residues in the CDR3. The germline gives CDR1 GTSNPN, CDR2 SVGIG (reference sequence). A note on this clone: The antigen is undetermined.

Measured with immunoSEQ multiplex PCR; TCRdb has only the in-frame clones, and not every one. The profile shows around 71,000 clones, 86% of them singletons. Whole-study results and caveats: At 0.1 to 3.0 mg/kg, CD4+ and CD8+ blood T cells expanded clonally by week 6. Partial responders dosed at 0.1-3.0 mg/kg displayed clonal expansion ranking among the lowest. Specificity for antigen went undetermined in the expanded peripheral T cells.

The TCR originated in an adult with an advanced solid tumor such as melanoma, head and neck, liver or kidney cancer. The chain employs TRBV30 and TRBJ1-4; no reliable D call. The material sequenced was CD4+ or CD8+ T cells sorted from blood, taken in a trial of the OX40 agonist ivuxolimab. The CDR3 DNA reads TGTGCCTGGACCCGGGGTACTAATGAAAAACTGTTTTTT. This translates into CAWTRGTNEKLFF.